These 10 T cell receptor beta chains share one sample of origin, sequenced in a study of T cells after yellow fever vaccination. TCRdb used MiXCR to reprocess the 5' RACE reads, holding one entry per CDR3 protein. The sample comprises 500,000 to 700,000 distinct CDR3 sequences, 15% to 20% of which are singletons, and over 11% rests with the top ten. The sequencing used PBMCs, collected 15 days after the yellow fever booster vaccination. The receptors come from a man aged 25-45 years who received the YFV17D yellow fever vaccine.

This clonotype was seen a few times. V gene TRBV5-6 combines with J gene TRBJ1-1; D remains unclear. Germline values: CDR1 SGHDT, CDR2 YYEEEE. The germline V and J ends were trimmed by 0 bases and 0 bases, with 9 bases remaining between them. This CDR3 is 15 amino acids long. The CDR3 DNA follows: TGTGCCAGCAGCTTGGCGGGGAGGCTGAACACTGAAGCTTTCTTT. This encodes CASSLAGRLNTEAFF.

This clonotype turned up a few times. CDR3 sequence: CASSHLQGAQETQYF. The CDR3 nucleotides are TGCGCCAGCAGCCACTTGCAGGGGGCCCAAGAGACCCAGTACTTC. The V gene is TRBV4-3, the J gene TRBJ2-5, with TRBD1 identical over 8 bases. Germline V gene data show CDR1 as LGHNA and CDR2 as YSLEER. With 3 bases clipped from V and 1 base from J, the junction kept 4 bases outside the gene matches. This CDR3 contains 15 residues.

This chain joins TRBV7-9 and TRBJ1-6; TRBD1 might be the D (5 bases). Germline CDR1 reads SEHNR; CDR2 reads FQNEAQ (reference sequence). Trimming stripped 1 base from V and 5 bases from J, with 9 bases between. This CDR3 has 15 amino acids. The CDR3 protein is CASSLGGANNSPLHF. The CDR3 DNA sequence: TGTGCCAGCAGCTTAGGTGGGGCGAATAATTCACCCCTCCACTTT.

There are a few counts of this clonotype. The J gene is TRBJ1-1, the V gene TRBV29-1; TRBD1 might be the D (5 bases). Germline-derived CDR1 and CDR2 are SQVTM and ANQGSEA. The CDR3 covers 13 residues. V was trimmed by 5 bases and J by 6 bases, leaving 16 bases between them. DNA for the CDR3: TGCAGCGTTAACCGGGACTCCTTCCCTGAAGCTTTCTTT. Residues: CSVNRDSFPEAFF.

This clonotype has more than one count but fewer than ten. The chain couples TRBV4-2 to TRBJ2-7; no definite D call. Per germline, CDR1 LGHNA and CDR2 YNFKEQ. The CDR3 length is 13 residues. V was shortened by 4 bases and J by 5 bases, with 12 bases between the two germline ends. The CDR3 loop reads CASSLSSLDEQYF. The CDR3 coding sequence is TGTGCCAGCAGCCTCTCTAGTCTGGACGAGCAGTACTTC.

This clonotype showed up many times. The V gene is TRBV20-1, the J gene TRBJ2-1; D not certain. V lost 4 bases, J lost 2 bases, and 9 bases lay in between. The V gene's germline CDR1 is DFQATT and CDR2 SNEGSKA (reference sequence). The CDR3 is 13 amino acids. The DNA of the CDR3 is TGCAGTGCTAAGAGCTATACCTACAATGAGCAGTTCTTC. Amino acid sequence: CSAKSYTYNEQFF.

The V call is TRBV11-3, the J call TRBJ2-5; 8 nucleotides match TRBD2. The CDR3 loop spans 15 amino acids. The germline CDR1 and CDR2 sequences are SGHNT and YENEEA. With 0 bases clipped from V and 2 bases from J, the junction kept 2 bases outside the gene matches. The CDR3 nucleotides are TGTGCCAGCAGCTTAGAAGGGACTAGACAAGAGACCCAGTACTTC. Its protein product is CASSLEGTRQETQYF.

This clonotype was observed a handful of times. The chain joins TRBV5-1 to TRBJ2-1; D perhaps matches TRBD2 (6 bases). The length of the CDR3 is 14 residues. V was clipped by 4 bases and J by 7 bases, with 15 bases between them. Germline V lookup: CDR1 SGHRS, CDR2 YFSETQ. CDR3 loop: CASSRIADQNEQFF. CDR3 DNA: TGCGCCAGCAGCCGGATAGCGGACCAAAATGAGCAGTTCTTC.

The CDR3 region is CSAKFTDTQYF. CDR3 DNA sequence: TGCAGCGCAAAGTTCACAGATACGCAGTATTTT. This chain connects TRBV20-1 to TRBJ2-3; D unclear. The CDR3 length is 11 residues. The V gene's germline CDR1 is DFQATT and CDR2 SNEGSKA (reference sequence).

This clonotype came up a few times. The rearrangement links TRBV20-1 to TRBJ2-2, with a tentative D call TRBD2 (5 bases). CDR1 and CDR2 from the germline V gene are DFQATT and SNEGSKA (reference sequence). The CDR3 extends over 14 amino acids. The ends were cut back, 3 bases at V and 5 bases at J, with 13 bases in the middle. CDR3 sequence (DNA): TGCAGTGCTAGTCCGCCGGGATGGACCGGGGAGCTGTTTTTT. As protein: CSASPPGWTGELFF.